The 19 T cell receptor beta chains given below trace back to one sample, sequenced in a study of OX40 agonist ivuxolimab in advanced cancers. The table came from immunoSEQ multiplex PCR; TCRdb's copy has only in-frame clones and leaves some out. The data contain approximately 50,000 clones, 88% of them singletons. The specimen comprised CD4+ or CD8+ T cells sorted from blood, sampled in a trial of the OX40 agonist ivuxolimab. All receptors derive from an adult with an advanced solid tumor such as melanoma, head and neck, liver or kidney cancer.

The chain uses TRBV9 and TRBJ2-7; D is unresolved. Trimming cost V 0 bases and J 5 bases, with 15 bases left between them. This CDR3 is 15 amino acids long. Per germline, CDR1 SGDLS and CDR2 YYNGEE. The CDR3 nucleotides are TGTGCCAGCAGCGTAGGCCCGGAAAGGGTACACGAGCAGTACTTC. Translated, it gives CASSVGPERVHEQYF.

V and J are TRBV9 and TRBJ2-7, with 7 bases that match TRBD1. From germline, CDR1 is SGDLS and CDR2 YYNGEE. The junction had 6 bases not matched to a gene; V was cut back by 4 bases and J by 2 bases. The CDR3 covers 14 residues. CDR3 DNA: TGTGCCAGCAGCCCACGACAGGGCGCCTACGAGCAGTACTTC. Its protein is CASSPRQGAYEQYF.

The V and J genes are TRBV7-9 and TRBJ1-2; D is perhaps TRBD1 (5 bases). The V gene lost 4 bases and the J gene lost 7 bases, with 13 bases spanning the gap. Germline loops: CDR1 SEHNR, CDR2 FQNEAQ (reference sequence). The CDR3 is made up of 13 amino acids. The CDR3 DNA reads TGTGCCAGCAGCTCCCGGGACGGCAGTGGCTACACCTTC. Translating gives CASSSRDGSGYTF.

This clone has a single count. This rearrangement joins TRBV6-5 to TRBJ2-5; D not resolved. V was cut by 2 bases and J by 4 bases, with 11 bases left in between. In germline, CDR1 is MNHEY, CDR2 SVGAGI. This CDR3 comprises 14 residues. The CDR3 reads CASSYVLTGETQYF. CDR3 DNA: TGTGCCAGCAGTTACGTACTAACTGGAGAGACCCAGTACTTC.

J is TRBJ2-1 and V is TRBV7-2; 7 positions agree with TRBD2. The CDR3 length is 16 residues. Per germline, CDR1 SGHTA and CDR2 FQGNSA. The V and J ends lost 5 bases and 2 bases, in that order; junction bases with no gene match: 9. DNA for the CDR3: TGTGCCAGCAGCCCCACCCCGGGGAGGGCCTACAATGAGCAGTTCTTC. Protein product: CASSPTPGRAYNEQFF. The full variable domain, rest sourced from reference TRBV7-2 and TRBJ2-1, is GAGVSQSPSNKVTEKGKDVELRCDPISGHTALYWYRQSLGQGLEFLIYFQGNSAPDKSGLPSDRFSAERTGGSVSTLTIQRTQQEDSAVYLCASSPTPGRAYNEQFFGPGTRLTVL.

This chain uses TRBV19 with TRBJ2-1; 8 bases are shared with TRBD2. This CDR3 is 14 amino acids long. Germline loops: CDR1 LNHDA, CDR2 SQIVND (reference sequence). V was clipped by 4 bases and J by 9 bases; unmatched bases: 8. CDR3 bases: TGTGCCAGTAGTACGCGACTAGCGTTTCCTGAGCAGTTCTTC. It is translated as CASSTRLAFPEQFF.

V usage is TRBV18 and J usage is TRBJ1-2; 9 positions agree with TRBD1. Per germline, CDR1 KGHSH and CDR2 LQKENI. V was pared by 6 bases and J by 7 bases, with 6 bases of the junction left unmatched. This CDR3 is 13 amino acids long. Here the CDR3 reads CASSQGQGSGYTF. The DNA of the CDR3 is TGTGCCAGCTCCCAGGGACAGGGATCTGGCTACACCTTC.

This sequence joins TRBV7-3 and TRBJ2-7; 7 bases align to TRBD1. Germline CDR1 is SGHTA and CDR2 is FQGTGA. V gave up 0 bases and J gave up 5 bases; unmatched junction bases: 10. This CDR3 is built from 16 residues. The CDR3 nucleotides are TGTGCCAGCAGCTTAACCCCACAGGGGACAATAGACGAGCAGTACTTC. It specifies CASSLTPQGTIDEQYF. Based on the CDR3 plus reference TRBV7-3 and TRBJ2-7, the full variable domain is GAGVSQTPSNKVTEKGKYVELRCDPISGHTALYWYRQSLGQGPEFLIYFQGTGAADDSGLPNDRFFAVRPEGSVSTLKIQRTERGDSAVYLCASSLTPQGTIDEQYFGPGTRLTVT.

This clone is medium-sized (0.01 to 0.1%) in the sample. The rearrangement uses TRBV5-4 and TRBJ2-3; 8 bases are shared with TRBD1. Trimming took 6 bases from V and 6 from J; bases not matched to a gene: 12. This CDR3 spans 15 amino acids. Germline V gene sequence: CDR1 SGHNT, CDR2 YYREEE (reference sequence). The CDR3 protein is CASNWDGQGWDTQYF. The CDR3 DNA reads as TGTGCCAGCAACTGGGACGGACAGGGATGGGATACGCAGTATTTT.

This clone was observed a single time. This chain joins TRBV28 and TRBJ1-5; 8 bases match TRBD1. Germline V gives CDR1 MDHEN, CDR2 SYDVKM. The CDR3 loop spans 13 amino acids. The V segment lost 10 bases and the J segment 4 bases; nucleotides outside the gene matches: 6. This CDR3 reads CAIRTGTNQPQHF. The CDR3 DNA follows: TGTGCCATCCGGACAGGGACGAATCAGCCCCAGCATTTT.

The CDR3 sequence is CASGALANQGDTQYF. CDR3 coding DNA: TGTGCCAGCGGGGCCCTGGCTAACCAGGGTGATACGCAGTATTTT. V is TRBV2 and J is TRBJ2-3, with D tentatively TRBD1 (5 bases). Trimming left V 8 bases short and J 6 bases short, with 21 bases between. CDR1 and CDR2 from the germline V gene are SNHLY and FYNNEI. This CDR3 is built from 15 residues.

The CDR3 region has the DNA TGTGCCAGCAGCTTAGGGGGGACTAATCAGCCCCAGCATTTT. Its translation: CASSLGGTNQPQHF. The V gene is TRBV7-2, the J gene TRBJ1-5; a possible D gene is TRBD1 (5 bases). This CDR3 comprises 14 residues. The V end lost 1 base, the J end lost 4 bases, and 8 bases lay between the germline ends. Germline-derived CDR1 and CDR2 are SGHTA and FQGNSA. Combining the CDR3 with reference TRBV7-2 and TRBJ1-5 gives the whole variable domain GAGVSQSPSNKVTEKGKDVELRCDPISGHTALYWYRQSLGQGLEFLIYFQGNSAPDKSGLPSDRFSAERTGGSVSTLTIQRTQQEDSAVYLCASSLGGTNQPQHFGDGTRLSIL.

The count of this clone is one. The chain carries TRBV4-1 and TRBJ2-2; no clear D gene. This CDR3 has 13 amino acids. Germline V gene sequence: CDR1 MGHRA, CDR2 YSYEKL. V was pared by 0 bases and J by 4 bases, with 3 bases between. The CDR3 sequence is CASSQETTGELFF. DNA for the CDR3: TGCGCCAGCAGCCAAGAGACCACCGGGGAGCTGTTTTTT.

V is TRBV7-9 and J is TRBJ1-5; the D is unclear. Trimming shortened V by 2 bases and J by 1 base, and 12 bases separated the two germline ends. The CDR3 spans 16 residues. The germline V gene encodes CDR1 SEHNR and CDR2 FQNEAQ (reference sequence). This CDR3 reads CASSLSGGHSNQPQHF. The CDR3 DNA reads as TGTGCCAGCAGCTTAAGCGGAGGGCACAGCAATCAGCCCCAGCATTTT.

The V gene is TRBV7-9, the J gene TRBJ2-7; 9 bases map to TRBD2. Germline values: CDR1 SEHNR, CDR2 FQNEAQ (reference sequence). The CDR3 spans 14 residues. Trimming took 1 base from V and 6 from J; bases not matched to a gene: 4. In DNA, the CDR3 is TGTGCCAGCAGCTTAGAAGGACTAGCGCTCGAGCAGTACTTC. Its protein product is CASSLEGLALEQYF.

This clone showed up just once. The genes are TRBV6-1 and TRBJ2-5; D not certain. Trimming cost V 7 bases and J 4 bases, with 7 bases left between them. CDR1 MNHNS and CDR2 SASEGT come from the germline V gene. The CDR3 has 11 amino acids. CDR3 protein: CASKLVETQYF. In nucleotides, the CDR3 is TGTGCCAGCAAACTCGTAGAGACCCAGTACTTC.

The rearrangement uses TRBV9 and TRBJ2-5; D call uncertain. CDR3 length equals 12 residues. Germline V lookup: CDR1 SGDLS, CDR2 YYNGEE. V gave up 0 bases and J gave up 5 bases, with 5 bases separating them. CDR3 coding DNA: TGTGCCAGCAGCGTAGCCTTCGAGACCCAGTACTTC. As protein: CASSVAFETQYF.

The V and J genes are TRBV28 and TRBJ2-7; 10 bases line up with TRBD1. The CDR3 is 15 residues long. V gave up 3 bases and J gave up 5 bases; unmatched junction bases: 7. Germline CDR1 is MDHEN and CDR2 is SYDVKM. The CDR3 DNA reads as TGTGCCAGCAGTTTTCCCCGCGACAGGGGGCACGAGCAGTACTTC. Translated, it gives CASSFPRDRGHEQYF.

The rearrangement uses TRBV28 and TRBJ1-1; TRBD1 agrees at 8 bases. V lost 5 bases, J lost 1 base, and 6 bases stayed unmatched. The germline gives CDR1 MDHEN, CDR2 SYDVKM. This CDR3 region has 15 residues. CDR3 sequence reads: CASSTRTGRNTEAFF. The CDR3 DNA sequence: TGTGCCAGCAGTACCAGGACAGGGAGGAACACTGAAGCTTTCTTT.